This T cell receptor beta chain derives from a study of shared clonotypes between healthy human individuals. The CDR3 extends over 13 amino acids. Germline loops: CDR1 SQVTM, CDR2 ANQGSEA. Trimming at V came to 5 bases and at J to 4 bases, leaving 7 bases not matched to a gene. About this clone: Its antigen remains unknown.

In the original analysis: Filtering of immunoSEQ junctional sequences could not match full-length read filtering. Data came from immunoSEQ multiplex PCR; TCRdb stores just in-frame clones and leaves some out. V, J and clone size are taken as reported in that table, and D and trimming were inferred from the DNA itself. The sample gives approximately 1.4 million clones, 95% to 99% of which show up once; 0.45% is in the top ten. Study observations and caveats: Sharing of clonotypes among donors was expected to vary with sequencing depth. Clonotypes that were shared across several donors made up 4.5% to 5% of naive CD4 clonotypes.

The TCR sequence derives from a man under 40 in good health. The chain recombines TRBV29-1 with TRBJ2-7; the match to TRBD2 covers 8 bases. The sequencing sample was made of naive CD4+ T cells sorted from blood. The subset is: CD45RA+ positively selected. CDR3 bases: TGCAGCGTTTACGCGGGAGGACGGTACGAGCAGTACTTC. Translation: CSVYAGGRYEQYF.